These 7 T cell receptor beta chains were all obtained from the same sample, sequenced in a study of T cell changes during pregnancy in multiple sclerosis. Libraries were prepared by immunoSEQ multiplex PCR; TCRdb keeps only in-frame clonotypes and omits some of them. The data hold some 80,000 clones, with approximately 88% observed a single time. The sample was peripheral blood, taken in the first trimester of pregnancy. The receptor source for this set is a female donor in good health, enrolled as a control in a pregnancy study.

CDR3: CASSLPPRGSYEQYF. DNA for the CDR3: TGTGCCAGCTCACTGCCTCCACGGGGATCCTACGAGCAGTACTTC. The V call is TRBV18, the J call TRBJ2-7, with D tentatively TRBD2 (5 bases). This CDR3 has 15 amino acids. Germline CDR1 KGHSH, CDR2 LQKENI. V was cut by 4 bases and J by 1 base, with 14 bases left in between.

The V and J genes are TRBV6-5 and TRBJ2-7, with D possibly matching TRBD2 (5 bases). CDR1 and CDR2 from the germline V gene are MNHEY and SVGAGI. Trimming left V 5 bases short and J 2 bases short, with 10 bases between. The CDR3 totals 13 residues. Here the CDR3 DNA reads TGTGCCAGCAGTAAACGGGAAGCCTACGAGCAGTACTTC. The encoded protein is CASSKREAYEQYF.

The chain recombines TRBV7-2 with TRBJ1-2; tentatively, D is TRBD1 (6 bases). The CDR3 extends over 14 amino acids. Germline V gene sequence: CDR1 SGHTA, CDR2 FQGNSA. V shed 2 bases and J shed 2 bases, with 9 bases lying between them. As DNA, the CDR3 is TGTGCCAGCAGCTTATCCACAGGGAACTATGGCTACACCTTC. This gives the protein CASSLSTGNYGYTF.

The chain combines TRBV9 with TRBJ1-1, with TRBD1 matching over 9 bases. Germline CDR1 reads SGDLS; CDR2 reads YYNGEE. Unmatched junction bases numbered 9, after V lost 3 bases and J lost 6 bases. The CDR3 contains 15 residues. Written as DNA, the CDR3 is TGTGCCAGCAGCGCGGGGGACAGGGAGGTGTCTGAAGCTTTCTTT. Amino acid sequence: CASSAGDREVSEAFF.

V and J are TRBV10-3 and TRBJ1-2, with TRBD1 matching over 9 bases. Trimming removed 6 bases from V and 7 bases from J; junction bases left unmatched: 18. CDR3 length: 17 amino acids. CDR1 ENHRY and CDR2 SYGVKD come from the germline V gene. CDR3 in amino acids: CAIRDSWTGAAAGGYTF. The CDR3 nucleotides read TGTGCCATCAGAGATAGTTGGACAGGGGCGGCCGCGGGTGGCTACACCTTC.

V gene TRBV30 combines with J gene TRBJ1-2, with 7 positions matching TRBD1. Germline loops: CDR1 GTSNPN, CDR2 SVGIG (reference sequence). V trimming: 2 bases; J trimming: 0 bases; junction bases outside the gene matches: 9. This CDR3 comprises 16 residues. The CDR3 sequence is CAWSQRLTGSNYGYTF. Here the CDR3 DNA reads TGTGCCTGGAGTCAAAGACTGACAGGGTCTAACTATGGCTACACCTTC.

Here the CDR3 DNA reads TGCGCCAGCAGCCCTGGACTAGCGGGGGCCTACAATGAGCAGTTCTTC. This translates into CASSPGLAGAYNEQFF. This chain joins TRBV5-1 and TRBJ2-1; 13 bases map to TRBD2. The CDR3 spans 16 residues. Germline V gives CDR1 SGHRS, CDR2 YFSETQ. J gave up 2 bases and V 4 bases, and 3 bases lay outside the gene matches.